These 3 T cell receptor beta chains were sequenced from one sample in a study of blood T cell repertoires in COVID-19. Only in-frame clones appear in the TCRdb table, and some are missing; sequencing was by immunoSEQ multiplex PCR. In the table there are around 40,000 clones, about 92% of which are singletons. The sample was peripheral blood. The receptors shown here come from a human donor in a cohort sampled during active COVID-19.

The chain links TRBV2 to TRBJ1-3; tentatively, D is TRBD1 (6 bases). Trimming removed 7 bases from V and 0 bases from J, with 10 bases in between. Germline CDR1 and CDR2: SNHLY and FYNNEI. The CDR3 totals 14 residues. The CDR3 protein is CASTQGNSGNTIYF. CDR3 in DNA: TGTGCCAGCACCCAGGGGAACTCTGGAAACACCATATATTTT.

The chain uses TRBV6-5 and TRBJ2-2; the match to TRBD2 covers 7 bases. The CDR3 runs to 16 residues. Losses at the gene ends were 3 bases for V and 7 bases for J; bases not matched to a gene: 11. In germline, CDR1 is MNHEY, CDR2 SVGAGI. CDR3 sequence reads: CASSYLRAGEGGELFF. In DNA form, the CDR3 reads TGTGCCAGCAGTTATTTGCGGGCGGGAGAAGGCGGGGAGCTGTTTTTT.

The chain is built from TRBV24-1 and TRBJ2-1, with D perhaps matching TRBD1 (5 bases). There are 13 residues in the CDR3. Trimming took 0 bases from V and 13 from J, leaving 12 bases between them. Germline-derived CDR1 and CDR2 are KGHDR and SFDVKD. The CDR3 nucleotides are TGTGCCACCAGTGATTTGGGCAGGGTACCCCAGTTCTTC. Protein: CATSDLGRVPQFF.